This record concerns one TCR beta chain sequence. The source of the sample is a study of blood T cell repertoires in COVID-19. Overall study: The cDNA or gDNA used as material had been derived from T cells, B-cell-depleted T cells, or PBMCs.

Original methodology: Reference gene primer amplification gave nucleated cell count estimates. Sequencing was performed with immunoSEQ multiplex PCR; in TCRdb, only in-frame clones are kept and a portion is missing. The D gene and trimming were derived from the DNA, and the V and J assignments and clone size from that table. The repertoire holds 150,000 to 200,000 clones, with 83% as singletons. This CDR3 has 13 residues. Germline CDR1 reads SGHTA; CDR2 reads FQGNSA. Trimming shortened V by 2 bases and J by 15 bases, and 17 bases separated the two germline ends. The sample taken for sequencing was peripheral blood. The chain uses TRBV7-2 and TRBJ2-4, with D perhaps matching TRBD2 (6 bases). The origin of this receptor is a woman in her 70s with COVID-19, enrolled during active disease. The CDR3: CASSLRGVGGAYF. Here the CDR3 DNA reads TGTGCCAGCAGCTTAAGAGGGGTGGGGGGTGCGTACTTC.